The T cell receptor beta chain described here comes from a study of T cell repertoires in cytomegalovirus infection. Across the study: Both CMV infection and a matching HLA type were indicated by public TCR beta signatures.

General study findings and limits: Totalled public TCR beta family frequency picked out people who carried CMV plus the relevant HLA. In two of eight donors, the top clonotype was HLA-C-restricted CMV-specific.

As concerns this clonotype: No antigen is known for it.

TCRdb passed the reads through MiXCR, listing each CDR3 protein once. The sample yields approximately 400,000 distinct CDR3 sequences, approximately 32% seen once. V was pared by 1 base and J by 6 bases, with 13 bases between. The V gene's germline CDR1 is LNHNV and CDR2 YYDKDF (reference sequence). This CDR3 has 14 amino acids. The specimen was PBMCs. The chain combines TRBV15 with TRBJ2-7; tentative D call: TRBD2 (6 bases). This clonotype originated in a human donor in good health (CMV status not recorded). Some clones in this sample may be carry-over from other donors' samples. This CDR3 is CATSRGLGGGEQYF. Written as DNA, the CDR3 is TGTGCCACCAGCAGAGGTCTGGGGGGTGGCGAGCAGTACTTC.